Listed below are T cell receptor beta chains from one sample, sequenced in a study of spatial heterogeneity in lung cancer. A single record per CDR3 protein comes from TCRdb applying MiXCR to the 5' RACE reads. The data hold approximately 6,400 distinct CDR3 sequences, with about 6.9% observed a single time. Sequencing was performed on lung tumor tissue, taken at surgery. The receptors were sampled from a male donor with early-stage non-small cell lung cancer. Both conserved end residues are part of each CDR3. A D gene is named only where the DNA matches it firmly. Where a row states a size, it is once, few, many or the class of an expanded clone; other rows omit it.

v_call	clone_size	j_call	d_call	cdr3_nt	cdr3_aa
TRBV10-3	medium-sized	TRBJ2-3	NA	TGTGCCATCGGTGTTGCCTGGTCGGACGATACGCAGTATTTT	CAIGVAWSDDTQYF
TRBV3-1	medium-sized	TRBJ1-6	NA	TGTGCCAGCAGTATCGGGGCTGATAATTCACCCCTCCACTTT	CASSIGADNSPLHF
TRBV12-3/TRBV12-4	many	TRBJ2-1	TRBD2	TGTGCCAGCAGTCCGAGACTAGCGGGGTTAGATGAGCAGTTCTTC	CASSPRLAGLDEQFF
TRBV6-6	medium-sized	TRBJ2-3	NA	TGTGCCAGCCAAACCCCGGGGAAGACAGATACGCAGTATTTT	CASQTPGKTDTQYF
TRBV4-2	medium-sized	TRBJ2-5	TRBD2	TGTGCCAGCAGCCTATGGGGCGGGAGGGCCGCGGAGACCCAGTACTTC	CASSLWGGRAAETQYF
TRBV6-2/TRBV6-3	medium-sized	TRBJ2-7	TRBD2	TGTGCCAGCAGTTACTCGTGGACTAGCGGGGGGCCCGAGCAGTACTTC	CASSYSWTSGGPEQYF
TRBV27	many	TRBJ2-7	NA	TGTGCCAGCAGTCCCCGTGGGAACAGGGACTACGAGCAGTACTTC	CASSPRGNRDYEQYF
TRBV20-1	many	TRBJ2-1	NA	TGCAGTGCTAGAGTAGACGCGACAGCGAATGAGCAGTTCTTC	CSARVDATANEQFF
TRBV28	NA	TRBJ2-7	NA	TGTGCCAGCAGTTTAAGGGCAGGGAGCTCCTACGAGCAGTACTTC	CASSLRAGSSYEQYF
TRBV6-2/TRBV6-3	many	TRBJ2-5	NA	TGTGCCAGCAGTTCCCCCCGGTACCAAGAGACCCAGTACTTC	CASSSPRYQETQYF
TRBV6-5	many	TRBJ1-5	NA	TGTGCCAGCAGTTACGCGACGGGCCAGCCCCAGCATTTT	CASSYATGQPQHF
TRBV12-3/TRBV12-4	medium-sized	TRBJ1-2	TRBD1	TGTGCCAGCAGCCGGGGCGGCAGGGGGCGGTTGAGGGACGGCTACACCTTC	CASSRGGRGRLRDGYTF
TRBV4-1	many	TRBJ2-5	NA	TGCGCCAGCAGCCAAGACAGGCAAGAGACCCAGTACTTC	CASSQDRQETQYF
TRBV30	medium-sized	TRBJ2-1	NA	TGTGCCTGGAACCACGGGACCTATGAGCAGTTCTTC	CAWNHGTYEQFF
TRBV28	few	TRBJ2-1	TRBD1	TGTGCCATCTTGCGGGACAGGGGTCTCGATGAGCAGTTCTTC	CAILRDRGLDEQFF
TRBV6-9	many	TRBJ2-7	NA	TGTGCCAGCAGTTATCTGTCCAGGTCCTACGAGCAGTACTTC	CASSYLSRSYEQYF
TRBV3-1	few	TRBJ2-7	NA	TGTGCCAGCAGCCAAGAACACAAGAGCTCCTACGAGCAGTACTTC	CASSQEHKSSYEQYF
TRBV20-1	many	TRBJ1-2	NA	TGCAGTGCTGGTGCGATCTATGGCTACACCTTC	CSAGAIYGYTF
TRBV7-8	many	TRBJ2-1	NA	TGTGCCAGCAGCCCGTGGGGACGGATGGACGATGAGCAGTTCTTC	CASSPWGRMDDEQFF